This T cell receptor beta chain was observed in a study of T cell repertoires in cytomegalovirus infection. Study-wide context: It was the public TCR beta signatures that indicated both CMV infection and matching HLA type. Study-level points and caveats: Carriage of CMV together with the relevant HLA was identifiable through cumulative public TCR beta family frequency. There were HLA-C-restricted CMV-specific TCR beta clonotypes dominating the ex vivo response.

This clonotype was seen repeatedly, ten times or more. Its antigen is unidentified. TCRdb ran MiXCR on the reads and lists one entry per CDR3 protein. Among 200,000 to 300,000 distinct CDR3 sequences listed, roughly 10% were seen once. This CDR3 is built from 17 residues. Looked up from germline, CDR1 is SGHAT and CDR2 is FQNNGV. Trimming removed 5 bases from V and 2 bases from J, with 21 bases in between. The receptor comes from a human donor in good health (CMV status not recorded). Some clones in this sample may be carry-over from other donors' samples. The chain uses TRBV11-2 and TRBJ1-2, with D tentatively TRBD1 (6 bases). The sample comprised PBMCs. The CDR3, as DNA: TGTGCCAGCAGCGCACTGATACGAGGGGGGCGGAACTATGGCTACACCTTC. Amino acid sequence: CASSALIRGGRNYGYTF.